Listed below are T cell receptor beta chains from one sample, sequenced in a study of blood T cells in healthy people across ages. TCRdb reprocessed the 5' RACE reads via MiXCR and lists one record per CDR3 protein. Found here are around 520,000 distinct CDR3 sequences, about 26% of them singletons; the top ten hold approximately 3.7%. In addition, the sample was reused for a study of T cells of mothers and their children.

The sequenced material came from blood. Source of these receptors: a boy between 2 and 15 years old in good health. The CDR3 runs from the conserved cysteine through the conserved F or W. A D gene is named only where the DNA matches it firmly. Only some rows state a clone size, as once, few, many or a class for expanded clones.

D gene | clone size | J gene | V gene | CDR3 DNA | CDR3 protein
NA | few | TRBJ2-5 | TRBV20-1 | TGCAGTGCGGGCCTAGTGCGTGCCCAAGAGACCCAGTACTTC | CSAGLVRAQETQYF
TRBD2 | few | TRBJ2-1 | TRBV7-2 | TGTGCCAGCAGCTTAGACCTTAGCGGGGGGTTACACAATGAGCAGTTCTTC | CASSLDLSGGLHNEQFF
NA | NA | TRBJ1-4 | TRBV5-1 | TGCGCCAGCAGCGAGGCCGGGAGGAATGAAAAACTGTTTTTT | CASSEAGRNEKLFF
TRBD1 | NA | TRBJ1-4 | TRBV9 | TGTGCCAGCAGCCCCCGGACAGGGGGTGAAAAACTGTTTTTT | CASSPRTGGEKLFF
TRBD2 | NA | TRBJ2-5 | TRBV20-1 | TGCAGTGCTATTAGCGGGAGTGAGACCCAGTACTTC | CSAISGSETQYF
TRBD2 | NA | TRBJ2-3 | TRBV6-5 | TGTGCCAGCAGTTCTTGGACTAGCGGGAGGTTTGAGGGCACAGATACGCAGTATTTT | CASSSWTSGRFEGTDTQYF
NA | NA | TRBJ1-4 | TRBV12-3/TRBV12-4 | TGTGCCAGCAGTTCCACCGGGCCCTTGGGTGAAAAACTGTTTTTT | CASSSTGPLGEKLFF
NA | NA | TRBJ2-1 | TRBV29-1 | TGCAGCGTTGCTACGAGTGAGCAGTTCTTC | CSVATSEQFF
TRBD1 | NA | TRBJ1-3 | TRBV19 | TGTGCCAGTAACCAAGGGACAGGAGCTGGAAACACCATATATTTT | CASNQGTGAGNTIYF
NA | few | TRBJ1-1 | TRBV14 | TGTGCCAGCAGCCAGAGAGTGAACACTGAAGCTTTCTTT | CASSQRVNTEAFF
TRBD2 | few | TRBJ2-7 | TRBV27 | TGTGCCAGCAGTTTAACTAGCGGAACCGTCTACGAGCAGTACTTC | CASSLTSGTVYEQYF
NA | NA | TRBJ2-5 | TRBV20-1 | TGCAGTGCTAGACTCCTGGGATTACAAGAGACCCAGTACTTC | CSARLLGLQETQYF
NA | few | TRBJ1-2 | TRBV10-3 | TGTGCCATCACCAGGAACTATGGCTACACCTTC | CAITRNYGYTF
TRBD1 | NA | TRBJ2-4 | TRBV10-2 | TGCGCCAGCAGTCGGAACAGGGGGGACATTCAGTACTTC | CASSRNRGDIQYF
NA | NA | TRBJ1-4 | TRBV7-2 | TGTGCCAGCAGTTTAGGAGGGGCAGCTGAAAAACTGTTTTTT | CASSLGGAAEKLFF
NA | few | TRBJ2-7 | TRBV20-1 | TGCAGTGCTGCTAAGGCCTACGAGCAGTACTTC | CSAAKAYEQYF
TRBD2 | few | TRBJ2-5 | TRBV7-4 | TGTGCCAGCACCAGACTAGCGGGAGGAGAGACCCAGTACTTC | CASTRLAGGETQYF
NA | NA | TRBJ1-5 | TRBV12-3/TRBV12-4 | TGTGCCAGCAGTTTAATTGTCGGCCAGCCCCAGCATTTT | CASSLIVGQPQHF
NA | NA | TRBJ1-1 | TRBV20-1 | TGCAGTGCTAGGCTCTCAGGGAGGGCTGAAGCTTTCTTT | CSARLSGRAEAFF
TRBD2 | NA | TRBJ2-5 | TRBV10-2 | TGCGCCAGCAGTGGGGGTTGGCGGGAGAAGGGGAAGACCCAGTACTTC | CASSGGWREKGKTQYF
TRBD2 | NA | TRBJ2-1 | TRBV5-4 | TGTGCCAGCAGCTTGTCGCTCGGGACTAGCGTCTACAATGAGCAGTTCTTC | CASSLSLGTSVYNEQFF
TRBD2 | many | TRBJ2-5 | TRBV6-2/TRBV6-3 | TGTGCCAGCAGTTACCCAAGCGGGACGTACAAAGAGACCCAGTACTTC | CASSYPSGTYKETQYF
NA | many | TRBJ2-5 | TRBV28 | TGTGCCAGCAGCACAAAAGAGACCCAGTACTTC | CASSTKETQYF
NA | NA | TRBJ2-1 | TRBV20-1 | TGCAGTGCTCCGAGCCGGAGCTCCTACAATGAGCAGTTCTTC | CSAPSRSSYNEQFF
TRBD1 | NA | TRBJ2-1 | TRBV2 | TGTGCCGTCCTCGAACAGGGGGCTGATGAGCAGTTCTTC | CAVLEQGADEQFF
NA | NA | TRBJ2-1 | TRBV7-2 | TGTGCCAGCAGATTCAGGGGTCTAGGGTACAATGAGCAGTTCTTC | CASRFRGLGYNEQFF
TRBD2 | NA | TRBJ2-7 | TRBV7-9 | TGTGCCAGCAGTCCTAGGCCGGCTAGCGGCTACGAGCAGTACTTC | CASSPRPASGYEQYF
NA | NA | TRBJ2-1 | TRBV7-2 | TGTGCCAGCAGCTTAGGGCAACACGCGGGCAATGAGCAGTTCTTC | CASSLGQHAGNEQFF
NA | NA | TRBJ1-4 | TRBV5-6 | TGTGCCAGCAGCTCGAGGGGGGATGAAAAACTGTTTTTT | CASSSRGDEKLFF
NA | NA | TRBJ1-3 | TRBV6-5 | TGTGCCAGCAGTTACTCTCCATTCTCTGGAAACACCATATATTTT | CASSYSPFSGNTIYF
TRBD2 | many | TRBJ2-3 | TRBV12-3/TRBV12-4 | TGTGCCAGTAGTTCGGGCGGGAGGGCCGGAGATACGCAGTATTTT | CASSSGGRAGDTQYF
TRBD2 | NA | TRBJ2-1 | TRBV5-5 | TGTGCCAGCAGGATTACTAGCGGGACATATGAGCAGTTCTTC | CASRITSGTYEQFF
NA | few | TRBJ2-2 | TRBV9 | TGTGCCAGTGCCGGGGGAGCGAACACCGGGGAGCTGTTTTTT | CASAGGANTGELFF
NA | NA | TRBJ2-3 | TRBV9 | TGTGCCAGCAGCGTCCGCGGAACTAGCACAGATACGCAGTATTTT | CASSVRGTSTDTQYF
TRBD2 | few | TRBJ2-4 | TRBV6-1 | TGTGCCAGCAGTGAACGGCCCGCGGGGGTCTTCATAGCCAAAAACATTCAGTACTTC | CASSERPAGVFIAKNIQYF
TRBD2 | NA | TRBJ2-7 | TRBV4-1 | TGCGCCAGCAGAAGGCTAGCGGGAGTTTGGTACGAGCAGTACTTC | CASRRLAGVWYEQYF
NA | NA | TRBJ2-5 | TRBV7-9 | TGTGCCAGCAGCTTGACTTTGGAGAAGACCCAGTACTTC | CASSLTLEKTQYF
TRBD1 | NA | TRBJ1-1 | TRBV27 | TGTGCCAGCAGTTTATCCAGGGGGGGGAGGACTGAAGCTTTCTTT | CASSLSRGGRTEAFF
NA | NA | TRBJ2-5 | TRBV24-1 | TGTGCCACCAGTGAACCGGACTCCCGAGGGACCCAGTACTTC | CATSEPDSRGTQYF